This TCR beta chain was captured by sequencing in a study of radiation and T cells in renal cell carcinoma. Study in general: Nephrectomy followed 15 Gy stereotactic body radiation by 4 weeks.

This clone is a singleton in its sample. The antigen is undetermined. Study results and limitations: Top tumor clonotypes rose in blood 2 weeks post-radiation, then contracted.

Between the trimmed V and J ends, which lost 4 bases and 7 bases, there was a span of 17 bases. Per germline, CDR1 SGHRS and CDR2 YFSETQ. The CDR3 is 15 residues long. Time point given: blood 2 weeks post-SBRT. Documented treatment: 15 Gy SBRT to primary tumor, nephrectomy 4 weeks later. The repertoire was sequenced with immunoSEQ multiplex PCR; TCRdb's copy has only in-frame clones and lacks some. The sample yields 120,000 or so clones, 81% seen once. This rearrangement joins TRBV5-1 to TRBJ2-2; D possibly matches TRBD1 or TRBD2 (5 bases each). The sequenced sample was blood, obtained from a patient whose treatment included radiotherapy and nephrectomy. This TCR came from a woman between 55 and 75 years old with renal cell carcinoma. The CDR3 reads CASSRGTAARGELFF. In DNA form, the CDR3 reads TGCGCCAGCAGCAGAGGGACCGCCGCCCGCGGGGAGCTGTTTTTT.